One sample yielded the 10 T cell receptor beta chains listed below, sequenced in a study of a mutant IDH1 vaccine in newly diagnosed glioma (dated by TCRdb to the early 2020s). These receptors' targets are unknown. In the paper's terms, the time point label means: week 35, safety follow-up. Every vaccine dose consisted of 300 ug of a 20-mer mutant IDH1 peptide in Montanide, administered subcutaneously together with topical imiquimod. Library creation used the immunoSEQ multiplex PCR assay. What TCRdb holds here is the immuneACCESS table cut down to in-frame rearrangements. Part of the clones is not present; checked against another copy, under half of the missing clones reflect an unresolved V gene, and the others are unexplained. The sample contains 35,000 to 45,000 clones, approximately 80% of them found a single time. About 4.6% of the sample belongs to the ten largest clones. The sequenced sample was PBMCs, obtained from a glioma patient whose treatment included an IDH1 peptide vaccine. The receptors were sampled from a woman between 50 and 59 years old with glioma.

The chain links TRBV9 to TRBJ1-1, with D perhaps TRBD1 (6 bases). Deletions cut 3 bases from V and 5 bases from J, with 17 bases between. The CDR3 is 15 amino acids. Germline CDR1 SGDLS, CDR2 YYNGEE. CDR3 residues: CASSGLRGGGTEAFF. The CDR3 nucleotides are TGTGCCAGCAGCGGCCTCCGGGGAGGGGGAACTGAAGCTTTCTTT.

CDR3 DNA: TGTGCCAGCAGTTACTCGACAACAGCCGGGGGCTACACCTTC. It translates to CASSYSTTAGGYTF. The genes are TRBV6-5 and TRBJ1-2, with unresolved D. The CDR3 spans 14 residues. CDR1 MNHEY and CDR2 SVGAGI come from the germline V gene. Deletions cut 0 bases from V and 8 bases from J, with 13 bases between.

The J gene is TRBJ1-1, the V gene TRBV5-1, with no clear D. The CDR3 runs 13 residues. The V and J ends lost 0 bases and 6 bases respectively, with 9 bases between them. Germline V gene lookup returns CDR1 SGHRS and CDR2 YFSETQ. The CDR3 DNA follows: TGCGCCAGCAGCTTGGAGTCGTACTCTGAAGCTTTCTTT. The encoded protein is CASSLESYSEAFF.

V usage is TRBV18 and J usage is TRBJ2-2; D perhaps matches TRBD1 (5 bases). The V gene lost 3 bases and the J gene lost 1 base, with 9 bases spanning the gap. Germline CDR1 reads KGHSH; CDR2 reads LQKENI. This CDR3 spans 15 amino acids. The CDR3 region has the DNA TGTGCCAGCTCACCGCGACAGATGAACACCGGGGAGCTGTTTTTT. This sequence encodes CASSPRQMNTGELFF.

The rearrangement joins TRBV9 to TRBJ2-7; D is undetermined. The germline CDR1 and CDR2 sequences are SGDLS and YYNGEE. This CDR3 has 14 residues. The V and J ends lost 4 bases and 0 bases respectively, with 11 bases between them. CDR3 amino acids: CASSPRTDSYEQYF. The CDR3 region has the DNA TGTGCCAGCAGCCCTCGGACGGACTCCTACGAGCAGTACTTC.

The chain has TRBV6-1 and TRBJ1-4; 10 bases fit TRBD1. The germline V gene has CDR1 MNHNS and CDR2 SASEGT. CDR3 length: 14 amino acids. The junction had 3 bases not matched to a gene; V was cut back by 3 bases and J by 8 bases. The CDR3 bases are TGTGCCAGCAGTGAGAGGACAGGGGGGGAAAAACTGTTTTTT. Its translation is CASSERTGGEKLFF.

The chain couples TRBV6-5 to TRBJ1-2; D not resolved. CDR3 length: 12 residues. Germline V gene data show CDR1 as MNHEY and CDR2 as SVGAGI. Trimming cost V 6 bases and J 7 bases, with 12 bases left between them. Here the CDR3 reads CASSSDFRGYTF. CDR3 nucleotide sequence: TGTGCCAGCAGCTCAGACTTCCGTGGCTACACCTTC.

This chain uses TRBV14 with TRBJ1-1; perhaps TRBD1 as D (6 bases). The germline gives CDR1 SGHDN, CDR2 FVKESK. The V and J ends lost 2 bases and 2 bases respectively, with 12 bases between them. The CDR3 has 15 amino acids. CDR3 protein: CASSQFGQLNTEAFF. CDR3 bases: TGTGCCAGCAGCCAATTCGGACAGCTTAACACTGAAGCTTTCTTT.

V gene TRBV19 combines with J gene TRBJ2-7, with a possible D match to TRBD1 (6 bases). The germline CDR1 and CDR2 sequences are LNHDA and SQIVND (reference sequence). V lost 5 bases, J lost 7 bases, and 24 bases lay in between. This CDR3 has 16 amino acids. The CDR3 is CASSPLLTGSPFEQYF. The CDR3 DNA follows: TGTGCCAGTAGTCCTCTTTTAACAGGGAGCCCCTTTGAGCAGTACTTC.

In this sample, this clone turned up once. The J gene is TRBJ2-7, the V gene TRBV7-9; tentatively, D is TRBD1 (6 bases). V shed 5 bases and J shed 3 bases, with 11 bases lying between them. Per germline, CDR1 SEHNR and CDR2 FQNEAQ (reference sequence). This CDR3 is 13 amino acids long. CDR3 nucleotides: TGTGCCAGCAGCCTAGGGGGACGCTACGAGCAGTACTTC. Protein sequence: CASSLGGRYEQYF. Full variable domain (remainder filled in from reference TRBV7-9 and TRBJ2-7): DTGVSQNPRHKITKRGQNVTFRCDPISEHNRLYWYRQTLGQGPEFLTYFQNEAQLEKSRLLSDRFSAERPKGSFSTLEIQRTEQGDSAMYLCASSLGGRYEQYFGPGTRLTVT.